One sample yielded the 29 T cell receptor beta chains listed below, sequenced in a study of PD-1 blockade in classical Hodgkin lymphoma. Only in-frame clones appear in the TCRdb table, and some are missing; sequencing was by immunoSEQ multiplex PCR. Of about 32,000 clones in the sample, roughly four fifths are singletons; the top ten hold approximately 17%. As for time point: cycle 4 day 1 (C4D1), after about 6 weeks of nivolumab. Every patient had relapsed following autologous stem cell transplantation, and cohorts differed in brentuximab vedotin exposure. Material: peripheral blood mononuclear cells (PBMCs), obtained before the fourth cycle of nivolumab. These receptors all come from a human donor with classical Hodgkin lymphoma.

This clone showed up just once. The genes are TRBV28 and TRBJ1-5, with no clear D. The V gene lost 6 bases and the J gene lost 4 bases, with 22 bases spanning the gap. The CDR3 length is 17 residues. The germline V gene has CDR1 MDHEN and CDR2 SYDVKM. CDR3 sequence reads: CASSLGQESVVNQPQHF. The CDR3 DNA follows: TGTGCCAGCAGCCTCGGGCAGGAGTCGGTAGTGAATCAGCCCCAGCATTTT.

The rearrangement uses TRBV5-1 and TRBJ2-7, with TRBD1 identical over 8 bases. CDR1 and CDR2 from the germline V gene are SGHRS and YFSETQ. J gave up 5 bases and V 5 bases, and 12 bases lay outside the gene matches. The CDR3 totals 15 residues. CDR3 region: CASRPTQGAGDEQYV. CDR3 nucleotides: TGCGCCAGCAGACCAACTCAGGGGGCTGGGGACGAGCAGTACGTC.

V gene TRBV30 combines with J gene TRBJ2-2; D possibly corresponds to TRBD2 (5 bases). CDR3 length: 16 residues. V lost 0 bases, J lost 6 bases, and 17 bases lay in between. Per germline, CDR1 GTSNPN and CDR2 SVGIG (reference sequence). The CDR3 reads CAWSVQRVTSPGELFF. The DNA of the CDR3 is TGTGCCTGGAGTGTACAGAGGGTTACCAGCCCCGGGGAGCTGTTTTTT.

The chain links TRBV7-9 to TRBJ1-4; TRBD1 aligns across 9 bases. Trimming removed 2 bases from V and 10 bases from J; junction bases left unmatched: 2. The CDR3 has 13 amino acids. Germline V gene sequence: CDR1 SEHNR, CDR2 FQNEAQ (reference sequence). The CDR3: CASSLQTGGKLFF. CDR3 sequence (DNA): TGTGCCAGCAGCTTACAGACAGGGGGAAAACTGTTTTTT.

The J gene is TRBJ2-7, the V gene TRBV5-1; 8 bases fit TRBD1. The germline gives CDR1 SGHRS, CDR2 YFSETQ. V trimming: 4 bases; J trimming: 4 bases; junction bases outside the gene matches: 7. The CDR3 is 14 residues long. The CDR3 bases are TGCGCCAGCAGCGGAAGGACAGGGTTGTACGAGCAGTACTTC. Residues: CASSGRTGLYEQYF.

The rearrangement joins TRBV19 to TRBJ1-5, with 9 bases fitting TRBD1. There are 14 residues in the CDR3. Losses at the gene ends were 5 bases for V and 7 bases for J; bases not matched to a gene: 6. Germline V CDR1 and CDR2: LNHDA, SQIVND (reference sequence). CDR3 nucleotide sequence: TGTGCCAGTAGTCTAGGACAGGGGTGGCAGCCCCAGCATTTT. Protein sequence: CASSLGQGWQPQHF. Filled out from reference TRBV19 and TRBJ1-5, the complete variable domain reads DGGITQSPKYLFRKEGQNVTLSCEQNLNHDAMYWYRQDPGQGLRLIYYSQIVNDFQKGDIAEGYSVSREKKESFPLTVTSAQKNPTAFYLCASSLGQGWQPQHFGDGTRLSIL.

The CDR3 loop is CASSLGVSNEQFF. The CDR3 DNA sequence: TGTGCCAGCAGCTTAGGAGTGAGCAATGAGCAGTTCTTC. The chain combines TRBV11-3 with TRBJ2-1; D uncertain. This CDR3 is 13 amino acids long. Per the germline V gene, CDR1 is SGHNT and CDR2 is YENEEA. V lost 1 base, J lost 6 bases, and 7 bases lay in between. The whole variable domain, filled in from reference TRBV11-3 and TRBJ2-1, reads EAGVVQSPRYKIIEKKQPVAFWCNPISGHNTLYWYLQNLGQGPELLIRYENEEAVDDSQLPKDRFSAERLKGVDSTLKIQPAELGDSAVYLCASSLGVSNEQFFGPGTRLTVL.

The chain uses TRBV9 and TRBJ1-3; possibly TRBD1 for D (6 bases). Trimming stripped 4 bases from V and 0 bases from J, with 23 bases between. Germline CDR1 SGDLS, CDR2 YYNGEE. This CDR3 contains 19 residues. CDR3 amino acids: CASSFSTSLGRGSGNTIYF. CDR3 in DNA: TGTGCCAGCAGCTTCAGCACCTCCCTTGGCAGGGGCTCTGGAAACACCATATATTTT.

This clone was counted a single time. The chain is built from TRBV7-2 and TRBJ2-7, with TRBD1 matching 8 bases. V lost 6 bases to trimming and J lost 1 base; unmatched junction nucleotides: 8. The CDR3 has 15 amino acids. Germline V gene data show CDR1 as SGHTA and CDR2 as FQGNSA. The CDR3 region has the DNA TGTGCCAGCAGTCAATCCGGGACAGGATCCTACGAGCAGTACTTC. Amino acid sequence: CASSQSGTGSYEQYF.

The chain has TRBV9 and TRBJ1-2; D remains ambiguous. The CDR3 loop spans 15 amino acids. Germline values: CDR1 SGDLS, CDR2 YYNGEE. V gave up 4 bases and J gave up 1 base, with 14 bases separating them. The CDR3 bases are TGTGCCAGCAGCACCGGACGGAGAATTAACTATGGCTACACCTTC. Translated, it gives CASSTGRRINYGYTF.

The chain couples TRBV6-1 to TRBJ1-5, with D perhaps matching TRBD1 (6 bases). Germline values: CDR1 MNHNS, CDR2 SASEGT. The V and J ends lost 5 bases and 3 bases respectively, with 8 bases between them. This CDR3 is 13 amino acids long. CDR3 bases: TGTGCCAGCAGTAGGGGGAACAATCAGCCCCAGCATTTT. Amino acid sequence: CASSRGNNQPQHF.

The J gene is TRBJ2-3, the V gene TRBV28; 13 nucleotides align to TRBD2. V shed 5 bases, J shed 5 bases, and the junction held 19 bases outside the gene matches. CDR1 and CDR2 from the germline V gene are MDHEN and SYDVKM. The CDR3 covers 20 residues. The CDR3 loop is CASSPRSSRGLAGVVDTQYF. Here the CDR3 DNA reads TGTGCCAGCAGTCCCCGCTCATCCCGCGGACTAGCGGGAGTAGTAGATACGCAGTATTTT.

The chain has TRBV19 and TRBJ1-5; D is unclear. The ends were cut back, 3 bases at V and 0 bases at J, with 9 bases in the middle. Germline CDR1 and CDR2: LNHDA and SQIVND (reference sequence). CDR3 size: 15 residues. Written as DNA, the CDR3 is TGTGCCAGTAGTATGACGGACTATAGCAATCAGCCCCAGCATTTT. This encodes CASSMTDYSNQPQHF.

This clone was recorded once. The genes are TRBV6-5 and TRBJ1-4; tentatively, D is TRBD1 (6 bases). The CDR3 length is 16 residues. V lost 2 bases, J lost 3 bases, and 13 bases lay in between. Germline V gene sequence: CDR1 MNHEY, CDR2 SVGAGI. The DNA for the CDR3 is TGTGCCAGCAGTTACAACCGGGACACCTCTAATGAAAAACTGTTTTTT. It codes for CASSYNRDTSNEKLFF.

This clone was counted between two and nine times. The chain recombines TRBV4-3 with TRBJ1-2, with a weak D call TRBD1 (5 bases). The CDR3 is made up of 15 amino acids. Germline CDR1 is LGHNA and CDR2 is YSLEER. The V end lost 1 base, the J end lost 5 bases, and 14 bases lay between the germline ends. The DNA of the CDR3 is TGCGCCAGCAGCCAAGGGGGGGGGATGAGTTATGGCTACACCTTC. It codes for CASSQGGGMSYGYTF.

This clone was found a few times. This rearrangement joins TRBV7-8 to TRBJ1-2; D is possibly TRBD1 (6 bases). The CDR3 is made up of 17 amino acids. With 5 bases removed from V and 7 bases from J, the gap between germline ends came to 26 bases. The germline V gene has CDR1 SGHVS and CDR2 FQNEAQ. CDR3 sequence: CASSPRKPGQTSVGYTF. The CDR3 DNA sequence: TGTGCCAGCAGCCCCCGCAAACCGGGACAAACATCGGTTGGCTACACCTTC.

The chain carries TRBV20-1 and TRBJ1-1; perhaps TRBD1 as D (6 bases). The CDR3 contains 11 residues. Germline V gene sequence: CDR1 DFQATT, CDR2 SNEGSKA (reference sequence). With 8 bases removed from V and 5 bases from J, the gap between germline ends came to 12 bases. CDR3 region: CSSDSPTEAFF. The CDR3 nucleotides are TGCAGTTCGGACAGTCCTACTGAAGCTTTCTTT.

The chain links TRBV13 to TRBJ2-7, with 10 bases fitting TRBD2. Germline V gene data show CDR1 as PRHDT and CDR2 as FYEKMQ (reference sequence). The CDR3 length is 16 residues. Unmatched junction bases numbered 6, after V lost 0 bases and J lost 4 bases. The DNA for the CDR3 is TGTGCCAGCAGCTTAGGGGGCTCTAGCGGGAGATACGAGCAGTACTTC. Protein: CASSLGGSSGRYEQYF.

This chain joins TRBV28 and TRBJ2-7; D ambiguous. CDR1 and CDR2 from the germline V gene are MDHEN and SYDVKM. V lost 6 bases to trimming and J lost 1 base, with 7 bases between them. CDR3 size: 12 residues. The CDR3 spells CASREGSYEQYF. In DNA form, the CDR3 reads TGTGCCAGCAGGGAAGGATCCTACGAGCAGTACTTC.

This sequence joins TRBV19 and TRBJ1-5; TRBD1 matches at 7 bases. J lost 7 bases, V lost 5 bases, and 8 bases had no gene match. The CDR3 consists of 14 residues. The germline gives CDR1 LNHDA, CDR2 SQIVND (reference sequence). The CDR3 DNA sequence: TGTGCCAGTAGTCCGGGAGGGGGCGGACAGCCCCAGCATTTT. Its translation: CASSPGGGGQPQHF.

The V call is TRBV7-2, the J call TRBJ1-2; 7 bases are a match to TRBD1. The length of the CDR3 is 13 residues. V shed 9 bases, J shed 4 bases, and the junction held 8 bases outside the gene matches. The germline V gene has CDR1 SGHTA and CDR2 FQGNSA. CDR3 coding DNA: TGTGCCAGTAAATCCGGGACAGCCTATGGCTACACCTTC. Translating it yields CASKSGTAYGYTF.

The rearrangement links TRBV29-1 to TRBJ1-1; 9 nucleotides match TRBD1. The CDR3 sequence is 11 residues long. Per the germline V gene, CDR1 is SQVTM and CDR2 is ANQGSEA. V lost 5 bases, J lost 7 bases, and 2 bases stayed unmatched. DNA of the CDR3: TGCAGCGTTCGGGGACAGGGTGAAGCTTTCTTT. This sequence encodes CSVRGQGEAFF.

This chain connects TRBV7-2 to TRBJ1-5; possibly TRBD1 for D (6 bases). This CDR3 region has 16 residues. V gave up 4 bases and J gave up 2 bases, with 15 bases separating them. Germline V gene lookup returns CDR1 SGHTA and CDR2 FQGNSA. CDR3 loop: CASSWESRTGNQPQHF. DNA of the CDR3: TGTGCCAGCAGCTGGGAGTCGCGGACAGGCAATCAGCCCCAGCATTTT.

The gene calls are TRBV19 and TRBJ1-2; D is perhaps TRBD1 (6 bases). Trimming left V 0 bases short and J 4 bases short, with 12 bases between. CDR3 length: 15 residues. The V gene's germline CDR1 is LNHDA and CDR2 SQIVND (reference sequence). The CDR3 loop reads CASSIDLGGAYGYTF. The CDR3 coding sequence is TGTGCCAGTAGTATAGATTTGGGGGGCGCCTATGGCTACACCTTC. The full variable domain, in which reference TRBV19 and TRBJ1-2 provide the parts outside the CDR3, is DGGITQSPKYLFRKEGQNVTLSCEQNLNHDAMYWYRQDPGQGLRLIYYSQIVNDFQKGDIAEGYSVSREKKESFPLTVTSAQKNPTAFYLCASSIDLGGAYGYTFGSGTRLTVV.

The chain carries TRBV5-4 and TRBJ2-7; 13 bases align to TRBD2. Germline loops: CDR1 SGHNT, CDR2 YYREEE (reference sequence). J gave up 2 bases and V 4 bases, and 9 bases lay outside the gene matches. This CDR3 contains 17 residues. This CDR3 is CASSTGLAGMFPYEQYF. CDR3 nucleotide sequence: TGTGCCAGCAGCACGGGACTAGCGGGGATGTTTCCCTACGAGCAGTACTTC. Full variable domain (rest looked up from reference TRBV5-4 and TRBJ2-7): ETGVTQSPTHLIKTRGQQVTLRCSSQSGHNTVSWYQQALGQGPQFIFQYYREEENGRGNFPPRFSGLQFPNYSSELNVNALELDDSALYLCASSTGLAGMFPYEQYFGPGTRLTVT.

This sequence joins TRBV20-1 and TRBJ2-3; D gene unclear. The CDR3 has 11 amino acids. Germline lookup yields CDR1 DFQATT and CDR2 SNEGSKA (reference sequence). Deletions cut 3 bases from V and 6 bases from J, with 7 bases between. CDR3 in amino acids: CSASTRDTQYF. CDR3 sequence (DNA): TGCAGTGCTAGTACCCGGGATACGCAGTATTTT.

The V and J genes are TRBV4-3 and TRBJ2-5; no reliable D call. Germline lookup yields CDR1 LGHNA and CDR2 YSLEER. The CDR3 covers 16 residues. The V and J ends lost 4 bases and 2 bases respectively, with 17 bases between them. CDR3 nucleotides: TGCGCCAGCAGCCCCCGACTCCAAGGGTCACAAGAGACCCAGTACTTC. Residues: CASSPRLQGSQETQYF.

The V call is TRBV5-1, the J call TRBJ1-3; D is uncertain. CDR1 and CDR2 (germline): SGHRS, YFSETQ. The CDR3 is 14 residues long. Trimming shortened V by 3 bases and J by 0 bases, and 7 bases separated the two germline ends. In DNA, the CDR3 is TGCGCCAGCAGCTGGCAAGGCTCTGGAAACACCATATATTTT. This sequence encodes CASSWQGSGNTIYF.

The CDR3 DNA is TGTGCCACCAGCAGGCCTGAGGAGCGGACAGGGAACACCGGGGAGCTGTTTTTT. It specifies CATSRPEERTGNTGELFF. The V gene is TRBV15, the J gene TRBJ2-2; 7 bases are a match to TRBD1. Per the germline V gene, CDR1 is LNHNV and CDR2 is YYDKDF (reference sequence). The J segment lost 1 base and the V segment lost 3 bases, leaving 11 bases of the junction unmatched. The CDR3 runs to 18 residues.